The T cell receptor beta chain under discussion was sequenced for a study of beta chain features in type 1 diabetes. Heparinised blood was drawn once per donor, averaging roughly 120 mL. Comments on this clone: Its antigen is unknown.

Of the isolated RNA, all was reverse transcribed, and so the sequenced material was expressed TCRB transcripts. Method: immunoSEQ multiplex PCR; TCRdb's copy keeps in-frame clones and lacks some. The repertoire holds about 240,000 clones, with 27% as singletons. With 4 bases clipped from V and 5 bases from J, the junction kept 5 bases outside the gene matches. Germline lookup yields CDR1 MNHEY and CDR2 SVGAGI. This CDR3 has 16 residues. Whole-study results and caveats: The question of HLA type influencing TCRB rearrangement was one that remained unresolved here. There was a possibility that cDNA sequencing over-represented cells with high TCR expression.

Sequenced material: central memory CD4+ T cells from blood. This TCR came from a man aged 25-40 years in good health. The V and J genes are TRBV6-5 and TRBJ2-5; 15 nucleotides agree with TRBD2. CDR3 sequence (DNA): TGTGCCAGCAGTTCTGGGACTAGCGGGAGGCTGGAGACCCAGTACTTC. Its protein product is CASSSGTSGRLETQYF.